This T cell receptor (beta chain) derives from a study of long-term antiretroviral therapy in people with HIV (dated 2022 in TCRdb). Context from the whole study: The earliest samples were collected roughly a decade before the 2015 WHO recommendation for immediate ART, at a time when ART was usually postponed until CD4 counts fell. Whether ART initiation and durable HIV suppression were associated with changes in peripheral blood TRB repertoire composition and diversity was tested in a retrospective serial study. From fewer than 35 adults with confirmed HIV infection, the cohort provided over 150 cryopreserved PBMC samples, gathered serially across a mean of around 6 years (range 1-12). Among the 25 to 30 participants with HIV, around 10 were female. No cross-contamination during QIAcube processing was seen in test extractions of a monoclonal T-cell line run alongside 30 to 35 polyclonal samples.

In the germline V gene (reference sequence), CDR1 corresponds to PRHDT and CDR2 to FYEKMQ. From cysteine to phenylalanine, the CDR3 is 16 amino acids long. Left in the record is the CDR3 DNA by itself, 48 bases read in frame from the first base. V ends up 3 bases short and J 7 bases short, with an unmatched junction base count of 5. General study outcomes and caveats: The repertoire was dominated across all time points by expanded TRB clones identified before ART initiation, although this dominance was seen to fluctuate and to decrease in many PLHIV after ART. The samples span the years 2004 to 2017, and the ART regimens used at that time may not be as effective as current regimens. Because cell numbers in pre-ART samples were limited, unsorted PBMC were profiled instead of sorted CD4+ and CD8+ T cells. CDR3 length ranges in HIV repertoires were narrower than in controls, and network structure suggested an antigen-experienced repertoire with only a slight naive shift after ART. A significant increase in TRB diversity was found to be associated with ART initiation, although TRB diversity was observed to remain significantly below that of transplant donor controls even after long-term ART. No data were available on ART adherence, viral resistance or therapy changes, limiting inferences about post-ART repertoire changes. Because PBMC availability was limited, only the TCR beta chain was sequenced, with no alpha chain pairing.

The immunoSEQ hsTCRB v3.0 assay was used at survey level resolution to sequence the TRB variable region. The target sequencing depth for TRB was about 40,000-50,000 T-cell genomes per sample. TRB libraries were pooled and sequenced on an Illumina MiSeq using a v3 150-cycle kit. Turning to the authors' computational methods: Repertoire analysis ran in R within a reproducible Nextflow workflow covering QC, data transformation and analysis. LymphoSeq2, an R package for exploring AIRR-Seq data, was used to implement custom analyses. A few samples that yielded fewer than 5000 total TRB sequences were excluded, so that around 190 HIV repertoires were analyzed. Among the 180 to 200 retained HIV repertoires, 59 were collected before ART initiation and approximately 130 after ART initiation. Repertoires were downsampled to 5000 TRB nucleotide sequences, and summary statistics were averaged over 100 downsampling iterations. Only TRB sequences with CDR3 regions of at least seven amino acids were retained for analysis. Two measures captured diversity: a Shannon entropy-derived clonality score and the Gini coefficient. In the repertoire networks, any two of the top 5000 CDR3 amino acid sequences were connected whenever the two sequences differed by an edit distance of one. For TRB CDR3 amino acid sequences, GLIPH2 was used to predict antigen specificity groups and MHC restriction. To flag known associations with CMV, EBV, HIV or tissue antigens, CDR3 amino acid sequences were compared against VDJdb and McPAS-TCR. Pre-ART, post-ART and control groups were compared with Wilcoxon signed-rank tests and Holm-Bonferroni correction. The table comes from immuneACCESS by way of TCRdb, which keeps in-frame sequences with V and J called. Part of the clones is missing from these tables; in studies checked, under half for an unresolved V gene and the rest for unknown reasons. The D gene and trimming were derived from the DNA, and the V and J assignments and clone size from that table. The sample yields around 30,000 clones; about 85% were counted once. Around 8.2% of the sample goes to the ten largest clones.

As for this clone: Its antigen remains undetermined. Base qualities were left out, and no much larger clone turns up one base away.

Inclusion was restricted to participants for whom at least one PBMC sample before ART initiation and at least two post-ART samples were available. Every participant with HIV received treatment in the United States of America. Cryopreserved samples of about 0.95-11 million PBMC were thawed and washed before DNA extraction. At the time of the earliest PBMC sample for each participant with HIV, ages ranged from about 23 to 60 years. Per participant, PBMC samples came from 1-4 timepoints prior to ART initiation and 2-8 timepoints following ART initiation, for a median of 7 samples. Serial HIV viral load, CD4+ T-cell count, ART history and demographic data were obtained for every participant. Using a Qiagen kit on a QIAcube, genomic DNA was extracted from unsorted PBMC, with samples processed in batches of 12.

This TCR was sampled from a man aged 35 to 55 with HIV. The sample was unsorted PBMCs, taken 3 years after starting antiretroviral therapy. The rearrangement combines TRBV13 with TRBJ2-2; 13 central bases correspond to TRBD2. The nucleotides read TGTGCCAGCAGCTTCGGACTAGCGGGGGCTGGCGGGGAGCTGTTTTTT. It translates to CASSFGLAGAGGELFF.